The 18 T cell receptor beta chains in this list originate from one sample, sequenced in a study of T-cell memory formation after mild COVID-19. From the 5' RACE reads, TCRdb called clonotypes with MiXCR, one entry per CDR3 protein. Among just under 150,000 distinct CDR3 sequences listed, about 19% were seen once. Sequencing input: PBMCs or a T cell subset sorted from them (not recorded which). The receptor source for this set is an adult woman who had mild COVID-19 (a few samples of this study predate the infection). Cell type and time point are not known.

This sequence joins TRBV6-5 and TRBJ2-1; 12 bases are shared with TRBD2. The CDR3 is 15 amino acids. Germline-derived CDR1 and CDR2 are MNHEY and SVGAGI. Trimming removed 6 bases from V and 6 bases from J; junction bases left unmatched: 6. CDR3 loop: CASSRTSGIPNEQFF. DNA of the CDR3: TGTGCCAGCAGCCGGACTAGCGGGATTCCCAATGAGCAGTTCTTC.

Only a few counts were recorded for this clonotype. This sequence joins TRBV10-3 and TRBJ2-1; 14 nucleotides align to TRBD2. CDR1 is ENHRY and CDR2 is SYGVKD in the germline V gene. The CDR3 loop spans 17 amino acids. Trimming removed 6 bases from V and 4 bases from J; junction bases left unmatched: 8. The CDR3 DNA is TGTGCCATCAGCCAACCCGGGACTAGCGGGAGTTACAATGAGCAGTTCTTC. It encodes CAISQPGTSGSYNEQFF.

The chain uses TRBV5-1 and TRBJ2-3; TRBD1 is a possible D gene (5 bases). The germline V and J ends were trimmed by 0 bases and 8 bases, with 7 bases remaining between them. CDR1 and CDR2 (germline): SGHRS, YFSETQ. This CDR3 is built from 12 residues. CDR3 region: CASSLEGATQYF. Written as DNA, the CDR3 is TGCGCCAGCAGCTTGGAAGGGGCTACGCAGTATTTT.

This clonotype has only a few counts. The chain has TRBV5-1 and TRBJ1-4; D is perhaps TRBD1 (5 bases). V shed 4 bases and J shed 4 bases, with 17 bases lying between them. CDR1 is SGHRS and CDR2 is YFSETQ in the germline V gene. The CDR3 loop spans 16 amino acids. The CDR3 DNA sequence: TGCGCCAGCAGCATGCCCGCCGGGACTTTTAATGAAAAACTGTTTTTT. Its protein product is CASSMPAGTFNEKLFF. Using reference TRBV5-1 and TRBJ1-4 for the parts outside the CDR3, the full variable domain is KAGVTQTPRYLIKTRGQQVTLSCSPISGHRSVSWYQQTPGQGLQFLFEYFSETQRNKGNFPGRFSGRQFSNSRSEMNVSTLELGDSALYLCASSMPAGTFNEKLFFGSGTQLSVL.

This clonotype was seen a few times. The rearrangement joins TRBV7-6 to TRBJ2-5; unclear D gene. V lost 0 bases and J 1 base, leaving 3 bases between the germline ends. The CDR3 is 13 residues long. Germline V lookup: CDR1 SGHVS, CDR2 FNYEAQ. As DNA, the CDR3 is TGTGCCAGCAGCTTAGCATTCCAAGAGACCCAGTACTTC. Amino acid sequence: CASSLAFQETQYF.

This clonotype turned up a few times. The chain recombines TRBV10-3 with TRBJ2-1; D is possibly TRBD2 (6 bases). The CDR3 is 14 residues long. The germline CDR1 and CDR2 sequences are ENHRY and SYGVKD. V lost 8 bases, J lost 8 bases, and 19 bases lay in between. The CDR3 protein is CAICKGGSGDEQFF. CDR3 sequence (DNA): TGTGCCATCTGTAAGGGAGGTTCTGGCGATGAGCAGTTCTTC.

This clonotype was seen a handful of times. The V gene is TRBV11-2, the J gene TRBJ2-1, with 8 positions matching TRBD2. This CDR3 spans 15 amino acids. After removal of 5 bases from V and 2 bases from J, the junction contained 5 bases not matched to a gene. Germline V gene lookup returns CDR1 SGHAT and CDR2 FQNNGV. CDR3 DNA sequence: TGTGCCAGCAGCGCAGAAGCGGGAGCCTACAATGAGCAGTTCTTC. Protein product: CASSAEAGAYNEQFF.

The chain has TRBV21-1 and TRBJ1-1. TRBV21-1 is assigned pseudogene status. The length of the CDR3 is 16 residues. CDR3 residues: CASSTPVDTRNTEAFF. CDR3 nucleotides: TGTGCCAGCAGCACCCCGGTAGACACGAGGAACACTGAAGCTTTCTTT.

Ten or more counts support this clonotype. The V and J genes are TRBV12-3 or TRBV12-4 and TRBJ2-1, with D hard to call. V lost 0 bases, J lost 2 bases, and 8 bases lay in between. The CDR3 runs to 15 residues. As DNA, the CDR3 is TGTGCCAGCAGTTTAGCGCGCAGGACCTACAATGAGCAGTTCTTC. This sequence encodes CASSLARRTYNEQFF.

V is TRBV5-1 and J is TRBJ1-1; a possible D gene is TRBD1 (5 bases). This CDR3 has 14 amino acids. V gave up 0 bases and J gave up 4 bases, with 10 bases separating them. Germline lookup yields CDR1 SGHRS and CDR2 YFSETQ. CDR3 coding DNA: TGCGCCAGCAGCTTGGCCTTGGGGGGCACTGAAGCTTTCTTT. Translation: CASSLALGGTEAFF.

This clonotype was counted between two and nine times. The chain combines TRBV15 with TRBJ2-1, with D unclear. There are 15 residues in the CDR3. Per the germline V gene, CDR1 is LNHNV and CDR2 is YYDKDF (reference sequence). The V end lost 8 bases, the J end lost 8 bases, and 22 bases lay between the germline ends. The CDR3 sequence is CATRLGRQEIDEQFF. For the CDR3, the DNA is TGTGCCACCCGCTTGGGTCGCCAGGAAATCGATGAGCAGTTCTTC. Combining the CDR3 with reference TRBV15 and TRBJ2-1 gives the whole variable domain DAMVIQNPRYQVTQFGKPVTLSCSQTLNHNVMYWYQQKSSQAPKLLFHYYDKDFNNEADTPDNFQSRRPNTSFCFLDIRSPGLGDTAMYLCATRLGRQEIDEQFFGPGTRLTVL.

This clonotype was seen more than once but under ten times. The gene calls are TRBV9 and TRBJ2-3, with 10 bases identical to TRBD1. This CDR3 spans 16 amino acids. The junction had 2 bases not matched to a gene; V was cut back by 0 bases and J by 1 base. The V gene's germline CDR1 is SGDLS and CDR2 YYNGEE. The CDR3 spells CASSVVGTGGTDTQYF. CDR3 DNA: TGTGCCAGCAGCGTAGTTGGGACAGGGGGCACAGATACGCAGTATTTT. Filled out from reference TRBV9 and TRBJ2-3, the complete variable domain reads DSGVTQTPKHLITATGQRVTLRCSPRSGDLSVYWYQQSLDQGLQFLIQYYNGEERAKGNILERFSAQQFPDLHSELNLSSLELGDSALYFCASSVVGTGGTDTQYFGPGTRLTVL.

This clonotype was detected a few times. The chain couples TRBV15 to TRBJ2-1; D gene ambiguous. The V end was cut by 0 bases, the J end by 4 bases, with 10 bases between. This CDR3 spans 15 amino acids. Germline V gives CDR1 LNHNV, CDR2 YYDKDF (reference sequence). The CDR3 nucleotides are TGTGCCACCAGCAGAGATCGGCCGGTATACAATGAGCAGTTCTTC. Translated: CATSRDRPVYNEQFF.

Only a few counts were recorded for this clonotype. The chain recombines TRBV12-3 or TRBV12-4 with TRBJ1-5; D not certain. Trimming left V 1 base short and J 4 bases short, with 5 bases between. The CDR3 covers 13 residues. CDR3 sequence (DNA): TGTGCCAGCAGTTTAGGGGCTAATCAGCCCCAGCATTTT. The encoded protein is CASSLGANQPQHF.

This clonotype appeared many times. V gene TRBV10-3 combines with J gene TRBJ2-1; 7 nucleotides align to TRBD2. The CDR3 consists of 12 residues. Germline V lookup: CDR1 ENHRY, CDR2 SYGVKD. The J segment lost 7 bases and the V segment lost 7 bases, leaving 4 bases of the junction unmatched. The CDR3 nucleotides read TGTGCCATCAATGGCGGGAGAAATGAGCAGTTCTTC. Amino acid sequence: CAINGGRNEQFF.

The sample holds a few counts of this clonotype. This chain connects TRBV9 to TRBJ2-7, with D possibly TRBD1 on 6 matching bases. The CDR3 is 14 residues long. CDR1 is SGDLS, CDR2 YYNGEE, per germline. The V and J ends lost 0 bases and 1 base respectively, with 8 bases between them. This CDR3 is CASSVEGHSYEQYF. The DNA for the CDR3 is TGTGCCAGCAGCGTAGAGGGACATTCCTACGAGCAGTACTTC. Full variable domain (rest looked up from reference TRBV9 and TRBJ2-7): DSGVTQTPKHLITATGQRVTLRCSPRSGDLSVYWYQQSLDQGLQFLIQYYNGEERAKGNILERFSAQQFPDLHSELNLSSLELGDSALYFCASSVEGHSYEQYFGPGTRLTVT.

This clonotype has just a few counts. The genes are TRBV2 and TRBJ2-7, with 8 positions matching TRBD2. The CDR3 totals 17 residues. Germline V gene data show CDR1 as SNHLY and CDR2 as FYNNEI. V shed 6 bases and J 0 bases; nucleotides not matched to a gene: 13. CDR3 loop: CASRLLGSGSNSYEQYF. The CDR3 DNA follows: TGTGCCAGCAGACTTCTAGGAAGCGGGAGTAACTCCTACGAGCAGTACTTC.

J is TRBJ1-6 and V is TRBV27; D is possibly TRBD1 (6 bases). This CDR3 contains 15 residues. Trimming left V 4 bases short and J 6 bases short, with 13 bases between. Germline CDR1 MNHEY, CDR2 SMNVEV (reference sequence). CDR3 amino acids: CASSSRTAANSPLHF. In DNA, the CDR3 is TGTGCCAGCAGTTCTCGGACAGCGGCTAATTCACCCCTCCACTTT.